These T cell receptor beta chains were read from a single sample in a study of blood T cell repertoires in COVID-19. Profiling relied on immunoSEQ multiplex PCR, and the TCRdb table lists in-frame clones only, not all of them. Of roughly 68,000 clones listed, about 90% are singletons. The sequenced material came from peripheral blood. Receptor source: a woman of 80 years or more with active COVID-19. Both conserved end residues are part of each CDR3.

CDR3aa: CASSIVPRGDPEAFF; j_gene: TRBJ1-1; len: 15; v_gene: TRBV19
CDR3aa: CASRGDRARMSYTF; j_gene: TRBJ1-2; len: 14; v_gene: TRBV6-5
CDR3aa: CASSYSKDRGRSEQYF; j_gene: TRBJ2-7; len: 16; v_gene: TRBV6-5
CDR3aa: CASSRSRGNTGELFF; j_gene: TRBJ2-2; len: 15; v_gene: TRBV18
CDR3aa: CASSGVRGGYTF; j_gene: TRBJ1-2; len: 12; v_gene: TRBV11-2
CDR3aa: CATSPPDYTNTGELFF; j_gene: TRBJ2-2; len: 16; v_gene: TRBV24-1
CDR3aa: CASSQSGLATYEQYF; j_gene: TRBJ2-7; len: 15; v_gene: TRBV3-1/TRBV3-2
CDR3aa: CASSPRDRHSPLHF; j_gene: TRBJ1-6; len: 14; v_gene: TRBV7-2
CDR3aa: CASRGTGLLYGYTF; j_gene: TRBJ1-2; len: 14; v_gene: TRBV28
CDR3aa: CASSVEGGLAGVNEQFF; j_gene: TRBJ2-1; len: 17; v_gene: TRBV9
CDR3aa: CASSPGGGRADEQFF; j_gene: TRBJ2-1; len: 15; v_gene: TRBV5-4
CDR3aa: CASSPSAPGTGVYNEQFF; j_gene: TRBJ2-1; len: 18; v_gene: TRBV18
CDR3aa: CASSPPGTDTQYF; j_gene: TRBJ2-3; len: 13; v_gene: TRBV3-1/TRBV3-2
CDR3aa: CASSRNVGGQNSPLHF; j_gene: TRBJ1-6; len: 16; v_gene: TRBV4-1
CDR3aa: CASSRATGNTEAFF; j_gene: TRBJ1-1; len: 14; v_gene: TRBV11-2
CDR3aa: CASSLVSNYGEQYF; j_gene: TRBJ2-7; len: 14; v_gene: TRBV7-3
CDR3aa: CASSFGESTDTQYF; j_gene: TRBJ2-3; len: 14; v_gene: TRBV7-2
CDR3aa: CASSLEREGRHEQFF; j_gene: TRBJ2-1; len: 15; v_gene: TRBV7-6
CDR3aa: CASTLRFDRAIYGYTF; j_gene: TRBJ1-2; len: 16; v_gene: TRBV5-5
CDR3aa: CASRDPQGAWNIQYF; j_gene: TRBJ2-4; len: 15; v_gene: TRBV2
CDR3aa: CASRTLVTDTQYF; j_gene: TRBJ2-3; len: 13; v_gene: TRBV19
CDR3aa: CATSRDLRRETQYF; j_gene: TRBJ2-5; len: 14; v_gene: TRBV15
CDR3aa: CASLEGAGSEQYF; j_gene: TRBJ2-7; len: 13; v_gene: TRBV6-5
CDR3aa: CASSLGEEHNEQFF; j_gene: TRBJ2-1; len: 14; v_gene: TRBV5-1
CDR3aa: CASIVRTGGWFSYNEQFF; j_gene: TRBJ2-1; len: 18; v_gene: TRBV7-2
CDR3aa: CAWSVHSLDTQYF; j_gene: TRBJ2-3; len: 13; v_gene: TRBV30
CDR3aa: CASSSVEQYGYTF; j_gene: TRBJ1-2; len: 13; v_gene: TRBV18
CDR3aa: CASSLDSGSLYEQYF; j_gene: TRBJ2-7; len: 15; v_gene: TRBV7-8
CDR3aa: CASSYEMRGRDTGELFF; j_gene: TRBJ2-2; len: 17; v_gene: TRBV6-2/TRBV6-3
CDR3aa: CASRRTGGTGELFF; j_gene: TRBJ2-2; len: 14; v_gene: TRBV6-5
CDR3aa: CASNQGGKQPQHF; j_gene: TRBJ1-5; len: 13; v_gene: TRBV19
CDR3aa: CASSRNTWSANEKLFF; j_gene: TRBJ1-4; len: 16; v_gene: TRBV18
CDR3aa: CASSLAGGGQPQHF; j_gene: TRBJ1-5; len: 14; v_gene: TRBV7-2
CDR3aa: CASSQDPGFAENEQFF; j_gene: TRBJ2-1; len: 16; v_gene: TRBV4-1
CDR3aa: CASSLGTSGFTGELFF; j_gene: TRBJ2-2; len: 16; v_gene: TRBV7-7
CDR3aa: CASIEGGRFYGYTF; j_gene: TRBJ1-2; len: 14; v_gene: TRBV28
CDR3aa: CASSSVTGTSGSPQYF; j_gene: TRBJ2-3; len: 16; v_gene: TRBV5-5
CDR3aa: CASSVGGGGSYNEQFF; j_gene: TRBJ2-1; len: 16; v_gene: TRBV9
CDR3aa: CASSLGLAGYNEQFF; j_gene: TRBJ2-1; len: 15; v_gene: TRBV7-8
CDR3aa: CASSEYQGSGNTIYF; j_gene: TRBJ1-3; len: 15; v_gene: TRBV2